This passage covers 15 T cell receptor beta chains from one sample sequenced in a study of beta chain features in type 1 diabetes. TCRB transcripts that were expressed got sequenced, as all of the isolated RNA had been reverse transcribed. The protocol was immunoSEQ multiplex PCR, while the TCRdb copy is restricted to in-frame clones and leaves out a portion. The table includes under 950,000 clones, about a sixth detected once. The sample was naive CD4+ T cells from blood. These receptors were obtained from a young woman in good health.

The rearrangement joins TRBV18 to TRBJ2-4; TRBD1 is a possible D gene (5 bases). V was pared by 2 bases and J by 1 base, with 15 bases between. Germline CDR1 KGHSH, CDR2 LQKENI. The CDR3 covers 17 residues. CDR3 sequence: CASSPENSPGAKNIQYF. Written as DNA, the CDR3 is TGTGCCAGCTCACCAGAGAATTCGCCAGGGGCCAAAAACATTCAGTACTTC. Based on the CDR3 plus reference TRBV18 and TRBJ2-4, the full variable domain is NAGVMQNPRHLVRRRGQEARLRCSPMKGHSHVYWYRQLPEEGLKFMVYLQKENIIDESGMPKERFSAEFPKEGPSILRIQQVVRGDSAAYFCASSPENSPGAKNIQYFGAGTRLSVL.

This clone has more than one count but fewer than ten. V is TRBV27 and J is TRBJ1-2; the match to TRBD1 covers 10 bases. Looked up from germline, CDR1 is MNHEY and CDR2 is SMNVEV (reference sequence). The V and J ends lost 8 bases and 8 bases, in that order; junction bases with no gene match: 11. CDR3 length equals 14 residues. As DNA, the CDR3 is TGTGCCAGCTCGGCCCGGACAGGGGGTGAGGGCTACACCTTC. It encodes CASSARTGGEGYTF.

The chain has TRBV5-5 and TRBJ2-2; TRBD2 might be the D (6 bases). There are 16 residues in the CDR3. Trimming left V 0 bases short and J 3 bases short, with 12 bases between. Germline-derived CDR1 and CDR2 are SGHKS and YYEKEE (reference sequence). CDR3 in amino acids: CASSLGSGTHTGELFF. The DNA for the CDR3 is TGTGCCAGCAGCTTGGGCTCCGGGACTCACACCGGGGAGCTGTTTTTT. The whole variable domain, filled in from reference TRBV5-5 and TRBJ2-2, reads DAGVTQSPTHLIKTRGQQVTLRCSPISGHKSVSWYQQVLGQGPQFIFQYYEKEERGRGNFPDRFSARQFPNYSSELNVNALLLGDSALYLCASSLGSGTHTGELFFGEGSRLTVL.

This clone has just a few counts. The chain recombines TRBV10-3 with TRBJ2-7, with D hard to call. This CDR3 has 12 residues. Germline values: CDR1 ENHRY, CDR2 SYGVKD. Between the trimmed V and J ends, which lost 3 bases and 5 bases, there was a span of 8 bases. CDR3: CAISDKGHEQYF. For the CDR3, the DNA is TGTGCCATCAGTGACAAGGGCCACGAGCAGTACTTC.

This chain links TRBV5-4 with TRBJ2-7, with 7 bases matching TRBD1. Germline values: CDR1 SGHNT, CDR2 YYREEE (reference sequence). V was clipped by 4 bases and J by 3 bases; unmatched bases: 4. CDR3 size: 13 residues. CDR3 coding DNA: TGTGCCAGCAGCACCGGACAGGACTACGAGCAGTACTTC. Translated: CASSTGQDYEQYF.

This clone was detected only a few times. CDR3 DNA sequence: TGTGCCAGCAGCTTGAATTCATGGCTACGGCTAGCGGGAGGTCCCAATGAGCAGTTCTTC. Translation: CASSLNSWLRLAGGPNEQFF. The rearrangement links TRBV7-6 to TRBJ2-1, with 11 nucleotides matching TRBD2. The CDR3 runs 20 residues. V was clipped by 3 bases and J by 6 bases; unmatched bases: 19. The germline V gene encodes CDR1 SGHVS and CDR2 FNYEAQ. The full variable domain, its missing parts supplied by reference TRBV7-6 and TRBJ2-1, is GAGVSQSPRYKVTKRGQDVALRCDPISGHVSLYWYRQALGQGPEFLTYFNYEAQQDKSGLPNDRFSAERPEGSISTLTIQRTEQRDSAMYRCASSLNSWLRLAGGPNEQFFGPGTRLTVL.

V usage is TRBV28 and J usage is TRBJ2-3; D might be TRBD1 (6 bases). There are 16 residues in the CDR3. Trimming took off 3 bases at V and 2 bases at J, with 15 bases between the two ends. Germline CDR1 and CDR2: MDHEN and SYDVKM. The chain's CDR3 is CASSLGSGAYTDTQYF. CDR3 coding DNA: TGTGCCAGCAGTTTGGGTTCAGGGGCGTACACAGATACGCAGTATTTT.

There are a few counts of this clone. This chain connects TRBV5-1 to TRBJ2-5; D is possibly TRBD2 (5 bases). This CDR3 region has 14 residues. The V gene's germline CDR1 is SGHRS and CDR2 YFSETQ. Trimming left V 1 base short and J 0 bases short, with 7 bases between. This CDR3 reads CASSLYSDQETQYF. The CDR3 region has the DNA TGCGCCAGCAGCTTGTATAGCGACCAAGAGACCCAGTACTTC.

This clone came up a few times. The chain has TRBV6-6 and TRBJ2-7; TRBD1 might be the D (6 bases). Trimming removed 0 bases from V and 4 bases from J, with 16 bases in between. There are 16 residues in the CDR3. The V gene's germline CDR1 is MNHNY and CDR2 SVGAGI (reference sequence). CDR3 in amino acids: CASSYSRQGSRYEQYF. The DNA for the CDR3 is TGTGCCAGCAGTTACTCGCGGCAGGGGTCGCGGTACGAGCAGTACTTC.

The sample holds a few counts of this clone. The CDR3 is CASSLGNRVSADEQYF. The CDR3 nucleotides read TGTGCCAGCAGCTTAGGGAACAGGGTTTCCGCAGACGAGCAGTACTTC. This chain joins TRBV7-2 and TRBJ2-7; a possible D gene is TRBD1 (6 bases). Trimming removed 1 base from V and 5 bases from J, with 18 bases in between. Looked up from germline, CDR1 is SGHTA and CDR2 is FQGNSA. The CDR3 is 16 residues long. The whole variable domain, filled in from reference TRBV7-2 and TRBJ2-7, reads GAGVSQSPSNKVTEKGKDVELRCDPISGHTALYWYRQSLGQGLEFLIYFQGNSAPDKSGLPSDRFSAERTGGSVSTLTIQRTQQEDSAVYLCASSLGNRVSADEQYFGPGTRLTVT.

Points on this clone: Within the sample, other DNA sequences also encode this same CDR3. V and J are TRBV28 and TRBJ1-1; TRBD1 is a possible D gene (6 bases). V lost 4 bases, J lost 1 base, and 7 bases lay in between. The CDR3 extends over 13 amino acids. Looked up from germline, CDR1 is MDHEN and CDR2 is SYDVKM. Here the CDR3 reads CASSSGANTEAFF. CDR3 in DNA: TGTGCCAGCAGTTCGGGGGCGAACACTGAAGCTTTCTTT.

This clone was counted between two and nine times. The chain recombines TRBV18 with TRBJ2-7; D could derive from TRBD1 or TRBD2 (5 bases each). The germline gives CDR1 KGHSH, CDR2 LQKENI. The V and J ends lost 2 bases and 3 bases respectively, with 14 bases between them. The CDR3 has 15 amino acids. The CDR3, as DNA: TGTGCCAGCTCACCAGGGACGGGTAAGGGCTACGAGCAGTACTTC. Translated, it gives CASSPGTGKGYEQYF. The whole variable domain, filled in from reference TRBV18 and TRBJ2-7, reads NAGVMQNPRHLVRRRGQEARLRCSPMKGHSHVYWYRQLPEEGLKFMVYLQKENIIDESGMPKERFSAEFPKEGPSILRIQQVVRGDSAAYFCASSPGTGKGYEQYFGPGTRLTVT.

This clone was seen a few times. The chain is built from TRBV9 and TRBJ2-1; D is ambiguous. The CDR3 covers 15 residues. The V gene's germline CDR1 is SGDLS and CDR2 YYNGEE. The V and J ends lost 0 bases and 8 bases respectively, with 15 bases between them. The CDR3 here is CASSVVGAGNHEQFF. Here the CDR3 DNA reads TGTGCCAGCAGCGTAGTAGGAGCAGGAAACCATGAGCAGTTCTTC.

This clone has a handful of counts. The rearrangement links TRBV5-6 to TRBJ1-2; D remains unclear. The CDR3 spans 15 residues. CDR1 and CDR2 (germline): SGHDT, YYEEEE. V was pared by 4 bases and J by 0 bases, with 13 bases between. In DNA, the CDR3 is TGTGCCAGCAGCCCTGAACCCATAGCTAACTATGGCTACACCTTC. This sequence encodes CASSPEPIANYGYTF.

This clone was seen a handful of times. The same CDR3 can be traced to other DNA sequences in this sample. J is TRBJ1-2 and V is TRBV9, with D uncertain. CDR1 is SGDLS and CDR2 is YYNGEE in the germline V gene. The CDR3 is 12 amino acids. Trimming cost V 0 bases and J 1 base, with 1 base left between them. CDR3 sequence (DNA): TGTGCCAGCAGCGTAGATAACTATGGCTACACCTTC. It yields the protein CASSVDNYGYTF. Using reference TRBV9 and TRBJ1-2 for the parts outside the CDR3, the full variable domain is DSGVTQTPKHLITATGQRVTLRCSPRSGDLSVYWYQQSLDQGLQFLIQYYNGEERAKGNILERFSAQQFPDLHSELNLSSLELGDSALYFCASSVDNYGYTFGSGTRLTVV.